Sequencing of this T cell receptor beta chain was carried out in a study of blood T cell repertoires in COVID-19. This CDR3 has 17 residues. Trimming cost V 1 base and J 2 bases, with 12 bases left between them. Germline-derived CDR1 and CDR2 are SNHLY and FYNNEI. Source study methods: Estimation of nucleated cell counts relied on the amplification of reference gene primers. The protocol was immunoSEQ multiplex PCR, while the TCRdb copy is restricted to in-frame clones and leaves out a portion. That table gives V, J and clone size, and the DNA gave D and trimming. The data show about 200,000 clones, about nine tenths seen once.

Sequencing was performed on peripheral blood. The chain combines TRBV2 with TRBJ2-6; weak D call: TRBD1 (5 bases). This TCR derives from a man between 18 and 35 years old with active or convalescent COVID-19. CDR3 sequence: CASSEGGRGAGANVLTF. The CDR3 nucleotides read TGTGCCAGCAGTGAAGGGGGTAGGGGCGCTGGGGCCAACGTCCTGACTTTC.